This TCR beta chain originates from a study of T-cell reconstitution after alpha-beta-depleted transplantation in children. Library preparation (for TCRbeta) was performed with unique molecular identifiers. TCRdb itself ran the PCR reads through MiXCR, one entry per CDR3 protein. The table has almost 600,000 distinct CDR3 sequences, roughly 30% seen once; the top ten hold under 45%. Notes on the study in general: Hyperexpanded clones declined; after one year, newly produced T cells mostly supplied diversity. Alpha-beta T cells present about two months after transplant were reported to originate from several hundred expanded graft clones.

This CDR3 comprises 19 residues. Trimming pared 2 bases from V and 2 bases from J, leaving 22 bases between. Germline V CDR1 and CDR2: SGHRS, YFSETQ. With regard to this clonotype: Its antigen is currently unknown.

The origin of this receptor is a boy younger than two with Wiskott-Aldrich syndrome, due to receive a stem cell transplant. This rearrangement joins TRBV5-1 to TRBJ2-2; unclear D gene. This sample comprised PBMCs, obtained before TCRalphabeta/CD19-depleted stem cell transplant. The CDR3 nucleotides are TGCGCCAGCAGCTTACCTCCAGCTCAAAGCCCCAAAAACACCGGGGAGCTGTTTTTT. Its protein is CASSLPPAQSPKNTGELFF.